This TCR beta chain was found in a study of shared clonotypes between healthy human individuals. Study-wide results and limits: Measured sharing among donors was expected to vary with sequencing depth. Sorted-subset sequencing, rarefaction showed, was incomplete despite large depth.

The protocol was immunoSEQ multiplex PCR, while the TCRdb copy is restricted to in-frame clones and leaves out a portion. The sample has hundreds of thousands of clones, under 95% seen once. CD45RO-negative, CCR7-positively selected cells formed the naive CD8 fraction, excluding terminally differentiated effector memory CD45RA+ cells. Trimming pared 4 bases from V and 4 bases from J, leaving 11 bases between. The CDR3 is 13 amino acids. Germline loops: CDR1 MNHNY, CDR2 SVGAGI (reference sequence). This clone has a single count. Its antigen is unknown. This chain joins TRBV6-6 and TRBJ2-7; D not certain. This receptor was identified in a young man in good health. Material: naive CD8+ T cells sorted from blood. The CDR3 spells CASSFGPNYEQYF. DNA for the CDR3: TGTGCCAGCAGTTTTGGACCTAATTACGAGCAGTACTTC.